The source of this T cell receptor (beta chain) is a study of control samples from healthy donors and cancer patients. TCRdb's copy holds only in-frame clones and misses some; the assay was immunoSEQ multiplex PCR. The sample contains about 120,000 clones, roughly 90% of which appear only once. The germline V gene encodes CDR1 ENHRY and CDR2 SYGVKD. This CDR3 is built from 16 residues. Unmatched junction bases numbered 8, after V lost 4 bases and J lost 1 base. Source material: blood. This receptor was identified in a man aged 50-59 years in good health. The chain employs TRBV10-3 and TRBJ1-2; 8 positions agree with TRBD1. The DNA of the CDR3 is TGTGCCATCAGTGGGGACAGGCGAATAGATAACTATGGCTACACCTTC. Protein: CAISGDRRIDNYGYTF.